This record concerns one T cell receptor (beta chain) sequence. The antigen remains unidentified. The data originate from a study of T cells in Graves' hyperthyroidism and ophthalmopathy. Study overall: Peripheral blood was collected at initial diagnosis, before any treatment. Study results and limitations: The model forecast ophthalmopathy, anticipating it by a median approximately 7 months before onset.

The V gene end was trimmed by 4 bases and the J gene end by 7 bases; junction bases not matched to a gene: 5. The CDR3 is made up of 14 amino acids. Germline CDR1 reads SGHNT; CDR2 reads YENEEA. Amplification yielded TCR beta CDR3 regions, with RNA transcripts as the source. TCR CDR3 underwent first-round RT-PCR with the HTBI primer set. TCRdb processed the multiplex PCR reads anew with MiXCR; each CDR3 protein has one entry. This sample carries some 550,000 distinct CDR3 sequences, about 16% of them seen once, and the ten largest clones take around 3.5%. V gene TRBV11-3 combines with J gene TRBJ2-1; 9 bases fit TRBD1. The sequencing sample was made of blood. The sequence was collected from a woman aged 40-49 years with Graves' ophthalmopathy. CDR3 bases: TGTGCCAGCAGCTCCGGGACAGGGAGAAATGAGCAGTTCTTC. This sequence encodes CASSSGTGRNEQFF. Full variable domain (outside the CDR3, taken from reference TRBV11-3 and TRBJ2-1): EAGVVQSPRYKIIEKKQPVAFWCNPISGHNTLYWYLQNLGQGPELLIRYENEEAVDDSQLPKDRFSAERLKGVDSTLKIQPAELGDSAVYLCASSSGTGRNEQFFGPGTRLTVL.